The next 24 T cell receptor beta chains were all read from a single sample in a study of shared clonotypes between healthy human individuals. Profiled with immunoSEQ multiplex PCR; TCRdb holds only in-frame clones, not every one. The table has 500,000 or so clones, 95% to 96% seen once. Sequenced sample: naive CD4+ T cells sorted from blood. Subset in this sample: CD45RA+ positively selected. These receptors were taken from a woman between 25 and 40 years old in good health.

The V and J genes are TRBV29-1 and TRBJ2-5; D gene uncertain. Germline loops: CDR1 SQVTM, CDR2 ANQGSEA. The CDR3 has 17 residues. V was shortened by 0 bases and J by 3 bases, with 20 bases between the two germline ends. CDR3 in amino acids: CSVEDFRPLRAEETQYF. CDR3 in DNA: TGCAGCGTTGAAGATTTCCGCCCCCTACGGGCGGAAGAGACCCAGTACTTC.

V is TRBV18 and J is TRBJ1-5; D is perhaps TRBD1 (6 bases). The germline V gene encodes CDR1 KGHSH and CDR2 LQKENI. The CDR3 covers 15 residues. V dropped 2 bases and J dropped 8 bases, with 16 bases sitting between them. The CDR3 loop is CASSPGGGIGEPQHF. DNA of the CDR3: TGTGCCAGCTCACCAGGAGGGGGGATCGGTGAGCCCCAGCATTTT. The full variable domain, rest sourced from reference TRBV18 and TRBJ1-5, is NAGVMQNPRHLVRRRGQEARLRCSPMKGHSHVYWYRQLPEEGLKFMVYLQKENIIDESGMPKERFSAEFPKEGPSILRIQQVVRGDSAAYFCASSPGGGIGEPQHFGDGTRLSIL.

The J gene is TRBJ2-5, the V gene TRBV11-1; D is ambiguous. Germline loops: CDR1 SGHAT, CDR2 FQDESV (reference sequence). Trimming shortened V by 3 bases and J by 4 bases, and 9 bases separated the two germline ends. The CDR3 is made up of 13 amino acids. The DNA of the CDR3 is TGTGCCAGCAGCTTGGTGGGTTCAGAGACCCAGTACTTC. As protein: CASSLVGSETQYF.

This clone has just one count. The CDR3 DNA reads as TGTGCCAGCAGCGATACGGGACACATAAATTCACCCCTCCACTTT. It yields the protein CASSDTGHINSPLHF. The V and J genes are TRBV27 and TRBJ1-6; D possibly corresponds to TRBD1 (6 bases). V was shortened by 6 bases and J by 7 bases, with 16 bases between the two germline ends. Germline CDR1 reads MNHEY; CDR2 reads SMNVEV (reference sequence). The CDR3 length is 15 residues.

The chain joins TRBV28 to TRBJ2-7; D call uncertain. The V gene's germline CDR1 is MDHEN and CDR2 SYDVKM. Between the trimmed V and J ends, which lost 5 bases and 4 bases, there was a span of 21 bases. The CDR3 is made up of 16 amino acids. The CDR3 coding sequence is TGTGCCAGCAGTCCCACCCCGTCAGCATTACGTTACGAGCAGTACTTC. It is translated as CASSPTPSALRYEQYF.

The V gene is TRBV15, the J gene TRBJ2-7; TRBD1 aligns across 10 bases. CDR1 is LNHNV, CDR2 YYDKDF, per germline (reference sequence). The CDR3 is made up of 15 amino acids. V dropped 1 base and J dropped 0; count of bases not matched to a gene: 0. The CDR3 loop is CATSRGQGASYEQYF. CDR3 nucleotides: TGTGCCACCAGCAGAGGACAGGGGGCCTCCTACGAGCAGTACTTC.

The genes are TRBV5-6 and TRBJ2-3, with D perhaps TRBD2 (6 bases). CDR3 size: 17 residues. Looked up from germline, CDR1 is SGHDT and CDR2 is YYEEEE. V lost 4 bases and J lost 0, with 18 bases in between. The CDR3: CASSKPVASDSTDTQYF. The CDR3 DNA follows: TGTGCCAGCAGCAAACCGGTCGCTAGCGATAGCACAGATACGCAGTATTTT.

The J gene is TRBJ2-1, the V gene TRBV10-3; a weak D match, TRBD1 (6 bases). Germline assignment: CDR1 ENHRY and CDR2 SYGVKD. The CDR3 sequence is 16 residues long. Trimming stripped 0 bases from V and 6 bases from J, with 15 bases between. Written as DNA, the CDR3 is TGTGCCATCAGTGAGTCGAGGGCAGGGGCGGGCAATGAGCAGTTCTTC. It encodes CAISESRAGAGNEQFF.

The chain links TRBV20-1 to TRBJ2-5, with D hard to call. V lost 3 bases and J lost 5, with 4 bases in between. The CDR3 is 10 residues long. Germline V lookup: CDR1 DFQATT, CDR2 SNEGSKA (reference sequence). The CDR3 loop is CSASPETQYF. The CDR3 DNA sequence: TGCAGTGCTAGTCCCGAGACCCAGTACTTC.

This sequence joins TRBV28 and TRBJ2-7; perhaps TRBD1 as D (6 bases). The germline V and J ends were trimmed by 6 bases and 0 bases, with 12 bases remaining between them. This CDR3 has 14 amino acids. Germline assignment: CDR1 MDHEN and CDR2 SYDVKM. The CDR3 reads CASRSQGSSYEQYF. DNA of the CDR3: TGTGCCAGCAGATCACAGGGCTCCTCCTACGAGCAGTACTTC.

The genes are TRBV7-9 and TRBJ2-5; D may be TRBD1 (6 bases). With 3 bases removed from V and 4 bases from J, the gap between germline ends came to 15 bases. Germline CDR1 and CDR2: SEHNR and FQNEAQ (reference sequence). The CDR3 runs 15 residues. The CDR3 bases are TGTGCCAGCAGCTTGAACAGGGCAAAAGGAGAGACCCAGTACTTC. It translates to CASSLNRAKGETQYF.

J is TRBJ2-7 and V is TRBV6-6, with D maybe TRBD1 (5 bases). The V and J ends lost 6 bases and 5 bases respectively, with 8 bases between them. CDR1 is MNHNY, CDR2 SVGAGI, per germline (reference sequence). This CDR3 spans 11 amino acids. DNA for the CDR3: TGTGCCAGCAGGAACAGGAACGAGCAGTACTTC. It translates to CASRNRNEQYF.

The chain is built from TRBV6-5 and TRBJ2-7; D might be TRBD1 (7 bases). The V gene's germline CDR1 is MNHEY and CDR2 SVGAGI. CDR3 length equals 16 residues. V lost 0 bases to trimming and J lost 3 bases, with 15 bases between them. The CDR3 sequence is CASSYSIGGTDYEQYF. The CDR3 DNA is TGTGCCAGCAGTTACTCGATCGGCGGGACAGACTACGAGCAGTACTTC.

The V and J genes are TRBV27 and TRBJ2-1, with TRBD2 identical over 7 bases. The ends lost 5 bases at V and 0 bases at J; junction bases unmatched: 7. This CDR3 region has 16 residues. The germline V gene encodes CDR1 MNHEY and CDR2 SMNVEV (reference sequence). CDR3 residues: CASSVLRGTSYNEQFF. The CDR3 nucleotides read TGTGCCAGCAGTGTCCTGCGGGGGACCTCCTACAATGAGCAGTTCTTC.

This clone was seen only once. This chain uses TRBV7-2 with TRBJ1-1, with 7 positions matching TRBD1. The CDR3 is 14 residues long. CDR1 is SGHTA, CDR2 FQGNSA, per germline. The junction had 6 bases not matched to a gene; V was cut back by 4 bases and J by 4 bases. The CDR3 sequence: CASSSHGTVTEAFF. Here the CDR3 DNA reads TGTGCCAGCAGCTCCCACGGGACAGTCACTGAAGCTTTCTTT.

This chain connects TRBV20-1 to TRBJ2-1, with 11 bases fitting TRBD2. This CDR3 is built from 11 residues. Unmatched junction bases numbered 1, after V lost 7 bases and J lost 8 bases. CDR1 and CDR2 (germline): DFQATT, SNEGSKA (reference sequence). CDR3 sequence (DNA): TGCAGTGAACTAGCGGGAGATGAGCAGTTCTTC. This sequence encodes CSELAGDEQFF.

The chain employs TRBV25-1 and TRBJ2-3; 8 nucleotides align to TRBD2. The CDR3 contains 15 residues. V trimming: 0 bases; J trimming: 4 bases; junction bases outside the gene matches: 3. CDR1 is MGHDK, CDR2 SYGVNS, per germline. The CDR3 DNA is TGTGCCAGCAGTGAATATGCGGGAGGTCCAGATACGCAGTATTTT. It yields the protein CASSEYAGGPDTQYF.

This chain connects TRBV30 to TRBJ1-5, with D maybe TRBD1 (6 bases). This CDR3 region has 15 residues. The germline CDR1 and CDR2 sequences are GTSNPN and SVGIG (reference sequence). Trimming took 2 bases from V and 4 from J, leaving 15 bases between them. This CDR3 is CAWSSHGQINQPQHF. In nucleotides, the CDR3 is TGTGCCTGGAGTAGCCACGGACAGATAAATCAGCCCCAGCATTTT.

The chain recombines TRBV6-5 with TRBJ1-2; D might be TRBD1 (5 bases). Germline values: CDR1 MNHEY, CDR2 SVGAGI. V was trimmed by 2 bases and J by 6 bases, leaving 10 bases between them. CDR3 length: 13 residues. In nucleotides, the CDR3 is TGTGCCAGCAGTTACAGAGGGGAACATGGCTACACCTTC. This codes for CASSYRGEHGYTF.

This clone has more than one count but fewer than ten. The V gene is TRBV11-2, the J gene TRBJ1-2; 7 positions match TRBD1. With 5 bases clipped from V and 8 bases from J, the junction kept 8 bases outside the gene matches. Germline V lookup: CDR1 SGHAT, CDR2 FQNNGV. There are 13 residues in the CDR3. The DNA of the CDR3 is TGTGCCAGCAGCGCCGGACAGGCGGAAGGCTACACCTTC. It codes for CASSAGQAEGYTF.

The chain recombines TRBV19 with TRBJ1-4; D is undetermined. V was shortened by 3 bases and J by 0 bases, with 8 bases between the two germline ends. This CDR3 is 15 amino acids long. CDR1 and CDR2 (germline): LNHDA, SQIVND (reference sequence). Here the CDR3 DNA reads TGTGCCAGTAGTATCGGGTCATCAACTAATGAAAAACTGTTTTTT. Encoded protein: CASSIGSSTNEKLFF.

The V gene is TRBV28, the J gene TRBJ1-2; 7 bases map to TRBD1. Per germline, CDR1 MDHEN and CDR2 SYDVKM. V shed 5 bases and J 5 bases; nucleotides not matched to a gene: 14. The CDR3 is made up of 16 amino acids. This CDR3 reads CASSATGTDMPYGYTF. CDR3 in DNA: TGTGCCAGCAGTGCCACCGGGACAGACATGCCGTATGGCTACACCTTC.

The chain links TRBV28 to TRBJ1-5, with 11 bases matching TRBD1. V trimming: 1 base; J trimming: 1 base; junction bases outside the gene matches: 9. The germline V gene has CDR1 MDHEN and CDR2 SYDVKM. The CDR3 runs to 19 residues. The CDR3 spells CASSLYGGTGGVSNQPQHF. CDR3 sequence (DNA): TGTGCCAGCAGTTTATATGGCGGGACAGGGGGTGTGAGCAATCAGCCCCAGCATTTT.

The CDR3 nucleotides are TGCGCCAGCAAAGACGGCTGGCGGTCGTCTGGAAACACCATATATTTT. The encoded protein is CASKDGWRSSGNTIYF. The genes are TRBV4-1 and TRBJ1-3; D gene ambiguous. The CDR3 has 16 amino acids. Germline V gives CDR1 MGHRA, CDR2 YSYEKL. The ends were cut back, 7 bases at V and 1 base at J, with 17 bases in the middle.